These 28 T cell receptor beta chains share one sample of origin, sequenced in a study of OX40 agonist ivuxolimab in advanced cancers. Assay: immunoSEQ multiplex PCR; the TCRdb copy retains only in-frame clones and omits some. The table shows tens of thousands of clones, with more than 80% occurring only once. This sample comprised CD4+ or CD8+ T cells sorted from blood, obtained in a trial of the OX40 agonist ivuxolimab. These receptors originate from an adult with an advanced solid tumor such as melanoma, head and neck, liver or kidney cancer.

This chain's CDR3 is CASSFGSLGEQYV. Here the CDR3 DNA reads TGTGCCAGCAGCTTTGGGTCCCTTGGGGAGCAGTACGTC. The chain has TRBV7-8 and TRBJ2-7; no reliable D call. Germline values: CDR1 SGHVS, CDR2 FQNEAQ. The CDR3 runs 13 residues. With 3 bases removed from V and 7 bases from J, the gap between germline ends came to 13 bases.

The chain has TRBV2 and TRBJ1-4, with no clear D. Germline V gene lookup returns CDR1 SNHLY and CDR2 FYNNEI. Trimming removed 7 bases from V and 0 bases from J, with 15 bases in between. This CDR3 has 16 amino acids. CDR3 protein: CASKGWTTATNEKLFF. For the CDR3, the DNA is TGTGCCAGCAAAGGGTGGACTACAGCAACTAATGAAAAACTGTTTTTT.

V gene TRBV27 combines with J gene TRBJ2-7; TRBD2 aligns across 9 bases. This CDR3 spans 17 amino acids. Germline assignment: CDR1 MNHEY and CDR2 SMNVEV (reference sequence). V gave up 5 bases and J gave up 2 bases; unmatched junction bases: 13. CDR3 sequence (DNA): TGTGCCAGCAGTGCGAATGAGGGTGCGGGAGGGCCCTACGAGCAGTACTTC. Residues: CASSANEGAGGPYEQYF.

J is TRBJ2-3 and V is TRBV29-1, with 12 bases identical to TRBD2. The length of the CDR3 is 17 residues. Germline V gene data show CDR1 as SQVTM and CDR2 as ANQGSEA. With 5 bases clipped from V and 2 bases from J, the junction kept 11 bases outside the gene matches. In DNA form, the CDR3 reads TGCAGCGTTCGACAGGTACTAGCGGGAGGACACACAGATACGCAGTATTTT. This codes for CSVRQVLAGGHTDTQYF.

Worth noting for this clone: Sequence at one end of the junction differs from germline and may be a read error. The chain has TRBV7-7 and TRBJ2-5, with D possibly matching TRBD1 (5 bases). Germline CDR1 reads SSHAT; CDR2 reads FNYEAQ (reference sequence). This CDR3 spans 15 amino acids. The CDR3 protein is CASSFGRGTQETQYF. The CDR3 DNA reads TGTGCTAGCAGCTTCGGAAGGGGCACCCAAGAGACCCAGTACTTC.

This chain uses TRBV7-6 with TRBJ2-3; TRBD2 matches at 7 bases. Unmatched junction bases numbered 9, after V lost 2 bases and J lost 4 bases. Germline loops: CDR1 SGHVS, CDR2 FNYEAQ. The length of the CDR3 is 16 residues. The CDR3 nucleotides read TGTGCCAGCAGCTTAAGTACGAGCGGGAAGGCAGATACGCAGTATTTT. Translating gives CASSLSTSGKADTQYF.

The CDR3 protein is CASSLDRDTEAFF. The CDR3 region has the DNA TGTGCCAGCAGCTTGGACAGAGACACTGAAGCTTTCTTT. This chain links TRBV7-3 with TRBJ1-1; maybe TRBD1 (6 bases). Germline loops: CDR1 SGHTA, CDR2 FQGTGA. The V gene lost 3 bases and the J gene lost 3 bases, with 8 bases spanning the gap. CDR3 length: 13 residues.

J is TRBJ2-5 and V is TRBV11-3; unclear D gene. Germline V gives CDR1 SGHNT, CDR2 YENEEA. This CDR3 spans 11 amino acids. V shed 5 bases and J shed 7 bases, with 8 bases lying between them. The CDR3 loop is CASSRDATQYF. In nucleotides, the CDR3 is TGTGCCAGCAGCCGAGATGCGACCCAGTACTTC.

The rearrangement joins TRBV29-1 to TRBJ2-1, with a tentative D call TRBD1 (6 bases). V was cut by 8 bases and J by 2 bases, with 16 bases left in between. The CDR3 consists of 14 residues. Looked up from germline, CDR1 is SQVTM and CDR2 is ANQGSEA. The DNA of the CDR3 is TGCAGCCTCGTGAAAGGGGGTACCTACAATGAGCAGTTCTTC. Its translation is CSLVKGGTYNEQFF.

The genes are TRBV5-4 and TRBJ1-2; 9 nucleotides match TRBD1. Germline V gene sequence: CDR1 SGHNT, CDR2 YYREEE (reference sequence). This CDR3 has 14 residues. V trimming: 4 bases; J trimming: 7 bases; junction bases outside the gene matches: 8. The CDR3 sequence: CASSLRTGVGGYTF. CDR3 DNA sequence: TGTGCCAGCAGCCTTCGGACAGGGGTCGGTGGCTACACCTTC.

This clone was counted once. The V call is TRBV9, the J call TRBJ2-2; 7 bases fit TRBD1. The length of the CDR3 is 16 residues. The trim removed 0 bases at V and 7 bases at J, leaving 9 bases unmatched. The germline gives CDR1 SGDLS, CDR2 YYNGEE. For the CDR3, the DNA is TGTGCCAGCAGCGTAGAGGGACAGAGACCGGGCGGGGAGCTGTTTTTT. Its protein is CASSVEGQRPGGELFF. The complete variable domain, with remaining parts taken from reference TRBV9 and TRBJ2-2, reads DSGVTQTPKHLITATGQRVTLRCSPRSGDLSVYWYQQSLDQGLQFLIQYYNGEERAKGNILERFSAQQFPDLHSELNLSSLELGDSALYFCASSVEGQRPGGELFFGEGSRLTVL.

The V and J genes are TRBV11-2 and TRBJ1-1; D not certain. Germline V gene sequence: CDR1 SGHAT, CDR2 FQNNGV. CDR3 length: 14 residues. Between the trimmed V and J ends, which lost 2 bases and 1 base, there was a span of 8 bases. The CDR3 loop is CASSLQVGNTEAFF. CDR3 bases: TGTGCCAGCAGCTTACAGGTAGGGAACACTGAAGCTTTCTTT.

V and J are TRBV19 and TRBJ2-3, with D uncertain. Germline V lookup: CDR1 LNHDA, CDR2 SQIVND (reference sequence). Trimming removed 5 bases from V and 0 bases from J, with 12 bases in between. The CDR3 covers 15 residues. CDR3 loop: CASSLESQSTDTQYF. CDR3 sequence (DNA): TGTGCCAGTAGTCTCGAGAGCCAGAGCACAGATACGCAGTATTTT.

DNA for the CDR3: TGTGCCAGCAGCTCTGAAACCACAGATACGCAGTATTTT. As protein: CASSSETTDTQYF. The chain employs TRBV5-4 and TRBJ2-3; the D is unclear. V was shortened by 3 bases and J by 2 bases, with 7 bases between the two germline ends. Per germline, CDR1 SGHNT and CDR2 YYREEE (reference sequence). The CDR3 is 13 amino acids.

The chain recombines TRBV11-2 with TRBJ2-7; possible D gene TRBD2, 6 bases. Germline CDR1 SGHAT, CDR2 FQNNGV. V was cut by 1 base and J by 7 bases, with 11 bases left in between. The CDR3 runs 13 residues. The CDR3 bases are TGTGCCAGCAGCTTAGCCCCGGGAGTGGAGCAGTACGTC. It yields the protein CASSLAPGVEQYV.

The CDR3: CASSLGGGETQYF. CDR3 sequence (DNA): TGTGCCAGCAGCTTGGGAGGGGGGGAGACCCAGTACTTC. The V call is TRBV4-2, the J call TRBJ2-5; a weak D match, TRBD2 (7 bases). CDR3 size: 13 residues. V was clipped by 5 bases and J by 5 bases, with 12 bases between them. Germline lookup yields CDR1 LGHNA and CDR2 YNFKEQ.

The V gene is TRBV9, the J gene TRBJ1-2; D not resolved. Per the germline V gene, CDR1 is SGDLS and CDR2 is YYNGEE. CDR3 size: 15 residues. Trimming removed 0 bases from V and 0 bases from J, with 9 bases in between. CDR3 amino acids: CASSVDPDPNYGYTF. CDR3 sequence (DNA): TGTGCCAGCAGCGTAGATCCCGACCCTAACTATGGCTACACCTTC.

V and J are TRBV7-3 and TRBJ2-3; TRBD2 aligns across 10 bases. The germline V gene has CDR1 SGHTA and CDR2 FQGTGA. The CDR3 length is 15 residues. J lost 9 bases, V lost 5 bases, and 11 bases had no gene match. The CDR3 loop is CASSRGAGGPLTQYF. CDR3 nucleotide sequence: TGTGCCAGCAGCCGCGGAGCGGGAGGGCCCTTGACGCAGTATTTT.

The chain links TRBV6-4 to TRBJ1-2; D gene unclear. Trimming took 0 bases from V and 8 from J, leaving 7 bases between them. The CDR3 consists of 12 residues. Germline CDR1 and CDR2: MRHNA and SNTAGT. This chain's CDR3 is CASSDSKRGYTF. In nucleotides, the CDR3 is TGTGCCAGCAGTGACTCGAAAAGAGGCTACACCTTC.

The rearrangement links TRBV11-2 to TRBJ2-3; either TRBD1 or TRBD2 may fit D (5 bases each). The CDR3 runs to 18 residues. V gave up 0 bases and J gave up 5 bases, with 21 bases separating them. Looked up from germline, CDR1 is SGHAT and CDR2 is FQNNGV. CDR3 loop: CASSLDILVGREKDTQYF. CDR3 nucleotides: TGTGCCAGCAGCTTAGATATCTTAGTTGGCAGGGAGAAAGATACGCAGTATTTT.

This sequence joins TRBV11-2 and TRBJ2-7; TRBD2 agrees at 11 bases. The germline V gene has CDR1 SGHAT and CDR2 FQNNGV. CDR3 length equals 15 residues. The J segment lost 2 bases and the V segment lost 5 bases, leaving 5 bases of the junction unmatched. The CDR3 nucleotides read TGTGCCAGCAGCCTGGGACTAGCGGAAACCTACGAGCAGTACGTC. Encoded protein: CASSLGLAETYEQYV.

This chain's CDR3 is CASSQESGRVEETQYF. CDR3 DNA: TGTGCCAGCAGCCAAGAATCCGGCAGGGTTGAAGAGACCCAGTACTTC. V and J are TRBV14 and TRBJ2-5, with D possibly matching TRBD1 (5 bases). V shed 0 bases and J shed 3 bases, with 14 bases lying between them. Germline CDR1 SGHDN, CDR2 FVKESK. This CDR3 comprises 16 residues.

The chain is built from TRBV2 and TRBJ2-3; D ambiguous. CDR1 is SNHLY and CDR2 is FYNNEI in the germline V gene. Trimming cost V 6 bases and J 2 bases, with 12 bases left between them. CDR3 size: 14 residues. The CDR3 nucleotides read TGTGCCAGCAGGCCGTGGCAGAACACAGATACGCAGTATTTT. Amino acids: CASRPWQNTDTQYF.

This clone has a single count. This chain links TRBV18 with TRBJ2-7, with unresolved D. This CDR3 has 13 residues. Germline CDR1 is KGHSH and CDR2 is LQKENI. Trimming took 1 base from V and 6 from J, leaving 10 bases between them. CDR3 loop: CASSPQTTSEQYF. In nucleotides, the CDR3 is TGTGCCAGCTCACCACAAACCACCTCCGAGCAGTACTTC.

The gene calls are TRBV14 and TRBJ1-3, with a tentative D call TRBD1 (5 bases). The V gene's germline CDR1 is SGHDN and CDR2 FVKESK. The CDR3 extends over 15 amino acids. V lost 1 base, J lost 0 bases, and 7 bases lay in between. CDR3 nucleotide sequence: TGTGCCAGCAGCCAAGTAGGGACCTCTGGAAACACCATATATTTT. This sequence encodes CASSQVGTSGNTIYF.

The rearrangement joins TRBV18 to TRBJ2-1; TRBD2 agrees at 7 bases. The length of the CDR3 is 15 residues. Trimming removed 2 bases from V and 6 bases from J; junction bases left unmatched: 7. CDR1 and CDR2 from the germline V gene are KGHSH and LQKENI. The CDR3 spells CASSPGAGEFNEQFF. CDR3 in DNA: TGTGCCAGCTCACCAGGGGCGGGAGAGTTCAATGAGCAGTTCTTC.

Only a few counts were recorded for this clone. The chain employs TRBV9 and TRBJ2-5, with 8 bases matching TRBD1. J was trimmed by 6 bases and V by 3 bases; bases with no gene match: 10. Germline V gives CDR1 SGDLS, CDR2 YYNGEE. The CDR3 has 15 amino acids. CDR3 nucleotide sequence: TGTGCCAGCAGCGGGGGCAGGGGGCAAGCACAGACCCAGTACTTC. Protein sequence: CASSGGRGQAQTQYF.

The genes are TRBV5-6 and TRBJ2-5; possible D gene TRBD2, 5 bases. The germline CDR1 and CDR2 sequences are SGHDT and YYEEEE. V was shortened by 1 base and J by 9 bases, with 7 bases between the two germline ends. This CDR3 has 11 amino acids. CDR3 sequence: CASSLMEAQYF. CDR3 coding DNA: TGTGCCAGCAGCTTGATGGAGGCCCAGTACTTC.